These 9 T cell receptor beta chains were sequenced from one sample in a study of blood T cells in healthy people across ages. Alongside a J-beta primer mix, a sample-barcoded 5' primer served in a second PCR lasting about 7 to 12 cycles. TCRdb independently ran MiXCR on the 5' RACE reads; one entry per CDR3 protein. Among more than 800,000 distinct CDR3 sequences listed, less than 35% were seen once. The sequenced sample was blood. Receptor source: a woman at least 80 years old in good health.

Only one count was recorded for this clonotype. Since a much larger clone is just one base distant, this may be a read error. The chain links TRBV4-3 to TRBJ1-2; tentatively, D is TRBD1 (6 bases). Germline values: CDR1 LGHNA, CDR2 YSLEER. The CDR3 sequence is 14 residues long. CDR3 loop: CASSQDVGAYSYTF. In DNA form, the CDR3 reads TGCGCCAGCAGCCAAGACGTGGGGGCCTATAGCTACACCTTC.

This clonotype was observed a handful of times. V gene TRBV5-1 combines with J gene TRBJ2-2, with 8 bases that match TRBD1. Germline CDR1 and CDR2: SGHRS and YFSETQ. Unmatched junction bases numbered 10, after V lost 3 bases and J lost 9 bases. This CDR3 region has 15 residues. CDR3 coding DNA: TGCGCCAGCAGCTCGACCGGACAGGGACCTAGGGAGCTGTTTTTT. It yields the protein CASSSTGQGPRELFF. Full variable domain (outside the CDR3, taken from reference TRBV5-1 and TRBJ2-2): KAGVTQTPRYLIKTRGQQVTLSCSPISGHRSVSWYQQTPGQGLQFLFEYFSETQRNKGNFPGRFSGRQFSNSRSEMNVSTLELGDSALYLCASSSTGQGPRELFFGEGSRLTVL.

This clonotype was counted only a few times. Its ends do not fully match the called genes, so a read error is possible. This chain connects TRBV12-3 or TRBV12-4 to TRBJ2-3; possible D gene TRBD1, 6 bases. The CDR3 totals 17 residues. The CDR3 sequence: CASSFLAVRGLTDAQYF. Written as DNA, the CDR3 is TGTGCCAGCAGTTTTCTCGCCGTCAGGGGCCTAACAGATGCGCAGTATTTT.

Regarding this clonotype: The junction departs from germline at one end; a sequencing error may be responsible. The rearrangement joins TRBV25-1 to TRBJ2-7; D is possibly TRBD2 (5 bases). The CDR3 extends over 15 amino acids. CDR1 is MGHDK and CDR2 is SYGVNS in the germline V gene. CDR3 bases: TGTGCCAGCGGTGAATCCGGGGTCGTCTCCTACGAGCAGTACTTC. Translated: CASGESGVVSYEQYF.

This clonotype was observed at least ten times. V usage is TRBV6-1 and J usage is TRBJ2-7; 7 bases align to TRBD1. Germline V gene sequence: CDR1 MNHNS, CDR2 SASEGT. With V trimmed by 8 bases and J by 2 bases, 3 bases remained unmatched. This CDR3 has 12 amino acids. CDR3: CASLGQAYEQYF. The DNA of the CDR3 is TGTGCCAGCCTTGGACAGGCCTACGAGCAGTACTTC.

At least ten counts were recorded for this clonotype. For the CDR3, the DNA is TGTGCCAGCAGTTTTGGACAGGGGAGAGCAGGTGGCTACACCTTC. Its translation: CASSFGQGRAGGYTF. This chain links TRBV12-3 or TRBV12-4 with TRBJ1-2; 9 bases agree with TRBD1. V lost 3 bases to trimming and J lost 7 bases; unmatched junction nucleotides: 9. The length of the CDR3 is 15 residues.

The V call is TRBV18, the J call TRBJ2-7; the D gene is possibly TRBD1 (5 bases). Germline CDR1 is KGHSH and CDR2 is LQKENI. The CDR3 contains 14 residues. V was clipped by 3 bases and J by 0 bases, with 9 bases between them. This CDR3 is CASSPLTDSYEQYF. CDR3 sequence (DNA): TGTGCCAGCTCACCCCTGACAGACTCCTACGAGCAGTACTTC.

V and J are TRBV20-1 and TRBJ1-2; 8 bases map to TRBD1. CDR1 DFQATT and CDR2 SNEGSKA come from the germline V gene (reference sequence). The CDR3 length is 13 residues. Germline trimming cut 6 bases from V and 4 bases from J; bases unmatched to any gene: 7. The CDR3 loop is CSARTGIGYGYTF. CDR3 nucleotides: TGCAGTGCCAGGACAGGGATCGGCTATGGCTACACCTTC.

The CDR3 DNA is TGTGCCAGCAGTCACCGGGATCCTATTCAGCCCCAGCATTTT. Its protein product is CASSHRDPIQPQHF. The gene calls are TRBV12-3 or TRBV12-4 and TRBJ1-5; no firm D call. The ends were cut back, 5 bases at V and 6 bases at J, with 14 bases in the middle. The CDR3 runs to 14 residues.